This TCR beta chain derives from a study of CD4+ T cells in melanoma. Germline V CDR1 and CDR2: SGHRS, YFSETQ. Trimming stripped 3 bases from V and 5 bases from J, with 14 bases between. The CDR3 is 14 amino acids. This clone rates as large (0.1 to 1%). What it binds is unknown. General study points: A reported correlation linked neoantigen-specific CD4+ T cells to CD8+, macrophage and B cell function. Diverse differentiation states were reported for melanoma neoantigen-specific CD4+ T cells.

Method: immunoSEQ multiplex PCR; TCRdb's copy keeps in-frame clones and lacks some. The repertoire has roughly 15,000 clones, just over 70% of them found once; the top ten carry roughly a tenth. Material for sequencing was cells from a culture (not recorded whether cultured in vitro). The clonotype comes from a human donor with melanoma. This rearrangement joins TRBV5-1 to TRBJ1-1; the D gene is possibly TRBD1 (5 bases). The CDR3 here is CASSSEGMGTEAFF. The CDR3 DNA sequence: TGCGCCAGCAGCTCCGAGGGGATGGGGACTGAAGCTTTCTTT. Full variable domain (outside the CDR3, taken from reference TRBV5-1 and TRBJ1-1): KAGVTQTPRYLIKTRGQQVTLSCSPISGHRSVSWYQQTPGQGLQFLFEYFSETQRNKGNFPGRFSGRQFSNSRSEMNVSTLELGDSALYLCASSSEGMGTEAFFGQGTRLTVV.